These T cell receptor beta chains were read from a single sample in a study of cytomegalovirus exposure and HLA in healthy donors. TCRdb's table, derived via immunoSEQ multiplex PCR, lists solely in-frame clones and lacks some. Of around 85,000 clones in the sample, 80% are singletons; the top ten hold 32%. Sequenced input: PBMCs. These receptors originate from a man in his fifties or sixties in good health and CMV-seropositive. The CDR3 runs from the conserved cysteine through the conserved F or W. Fields, in order: V gene, D gene, J gene, CDR3 protein. D genes are given only for firm matches.

TRBV4-3	TRBD2	TRBJ2-3	CASSQATGGEGPDTQYF
TRBV5-1	.	TRBJ2-3	CASSPVGVGTDTQYF
TRBV4-2	.	TRBJ2-5	CASSQESLQTETQYF
TRBV30	.	TRBJ2-1	CAWRDNRGSYNEQFF
TRBV4-1	TRBD2	TRBJ2-7	CASTRTSGIEGEQYF
TRBV10-3	TRBD2	TRBJ2-2	CAISEPLAEANTGELFF
TRBV2	TRBD2	TRBJ2-3	CARLLAVGGDTQYF
TRBV11-2	.	TRBJ2-7	CASSFGGSGYEQYF
TRBV11-3	.	TRBJ2-3	CASSLVGDSADTQYF
TRBV29-1	.	TRBJ1-1	CSIFGAEAFF
TRBV6-1	.	TRBJ1-3	CASSGNRAPSSGNTIYF
TRBV5-1	.	TRBJ1-2	CASSLPGTSYGYTF
TRBV5-1	TRBD1	TRBJ2-2	CASSSDRVTGELFF
TRBV9	.	TRBJ2-7	CASSVTPGYEQYF
TRBV19	.	TRBJ2-7	CATRGGPFYEQYF
TRBV5-1	.	TRBJ2-5	CASSLATHQETQYF
TRBV5-1	TRBD1	TRBJ2-3	CASSPATTGGFTDTQYF